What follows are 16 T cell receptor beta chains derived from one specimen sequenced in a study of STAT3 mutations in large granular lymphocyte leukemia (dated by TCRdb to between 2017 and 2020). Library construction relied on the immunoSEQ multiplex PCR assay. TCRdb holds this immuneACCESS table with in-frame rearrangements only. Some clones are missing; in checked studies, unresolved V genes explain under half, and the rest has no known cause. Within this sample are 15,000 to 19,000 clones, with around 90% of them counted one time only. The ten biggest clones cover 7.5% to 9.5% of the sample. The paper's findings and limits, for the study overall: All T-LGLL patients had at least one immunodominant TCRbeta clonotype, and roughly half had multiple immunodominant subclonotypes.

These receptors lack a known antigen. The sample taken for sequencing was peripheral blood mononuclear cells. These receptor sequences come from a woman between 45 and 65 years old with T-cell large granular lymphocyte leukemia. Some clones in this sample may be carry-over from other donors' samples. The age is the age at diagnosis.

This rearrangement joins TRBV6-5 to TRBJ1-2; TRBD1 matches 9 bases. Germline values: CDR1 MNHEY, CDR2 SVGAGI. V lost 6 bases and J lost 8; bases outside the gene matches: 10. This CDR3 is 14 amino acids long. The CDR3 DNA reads TGTGCCAGCAGGTCACAGGGGGCGAGCGGAGGCTACACCTTC. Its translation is CASRSQGASGGYTF.

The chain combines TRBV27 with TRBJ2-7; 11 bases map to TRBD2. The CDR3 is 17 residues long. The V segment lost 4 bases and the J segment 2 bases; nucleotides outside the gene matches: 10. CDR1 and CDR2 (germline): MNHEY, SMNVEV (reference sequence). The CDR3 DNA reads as TGTGCCAGCAGTTCCCTTACGACTAGCGGGGTCACCTACGAGCAGTACTTC. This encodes CASSSLTTSGVTYEQYF.

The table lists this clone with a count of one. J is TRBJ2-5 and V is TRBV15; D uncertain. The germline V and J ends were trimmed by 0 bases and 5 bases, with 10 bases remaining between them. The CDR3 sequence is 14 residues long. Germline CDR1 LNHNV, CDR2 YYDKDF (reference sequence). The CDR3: CATSRDQQKETQYF. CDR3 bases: TGTGCCACCAGCAGAGATCAACAGAAGGAGACCCAGTACTTC. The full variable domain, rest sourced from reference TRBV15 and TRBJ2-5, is DAMVIQNPRYQVTQFGKPVTLSCSQTLNHNVMYWYQQKSSQAPKLLFHYYDKDFNNEADTPDNFQSRRPNTSFCFLDIRSPGLGDTAMYLCATSRDQQKETQYFGPGTRLLVL.

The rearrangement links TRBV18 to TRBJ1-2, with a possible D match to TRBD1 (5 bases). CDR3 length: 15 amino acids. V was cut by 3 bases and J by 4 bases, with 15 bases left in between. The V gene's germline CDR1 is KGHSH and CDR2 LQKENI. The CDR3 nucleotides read TGTGCCAGCTCACCGGGTGTAGGGACGGTCTATGGCTACACCTTC. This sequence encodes CASSPGVGTVYGYTF.

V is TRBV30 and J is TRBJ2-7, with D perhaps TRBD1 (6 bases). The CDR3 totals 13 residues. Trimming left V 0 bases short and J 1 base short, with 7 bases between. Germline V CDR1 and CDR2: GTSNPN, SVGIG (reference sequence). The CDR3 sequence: CAWSVRGSYEQYF. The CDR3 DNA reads TGTGCCTGGAGTGTAAGGGGGTCCTACGAGCAGTACTTC.

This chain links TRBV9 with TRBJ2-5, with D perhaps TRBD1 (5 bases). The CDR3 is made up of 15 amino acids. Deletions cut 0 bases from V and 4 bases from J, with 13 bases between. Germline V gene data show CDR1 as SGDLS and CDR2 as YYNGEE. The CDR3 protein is CASSVATTAGETQYF. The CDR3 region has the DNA TGTGCCAGCAGCGTAGCTACGACAGCCGGAGAGACCCAGTACTTC.

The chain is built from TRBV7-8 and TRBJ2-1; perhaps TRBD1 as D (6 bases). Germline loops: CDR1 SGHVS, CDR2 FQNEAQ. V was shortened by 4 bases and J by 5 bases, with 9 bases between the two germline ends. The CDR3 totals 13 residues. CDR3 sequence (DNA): TGTGCCAGCAGCTCCGGACAGAACAATGAGCAGTTCTTC. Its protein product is CASSSGQNNEQFF.

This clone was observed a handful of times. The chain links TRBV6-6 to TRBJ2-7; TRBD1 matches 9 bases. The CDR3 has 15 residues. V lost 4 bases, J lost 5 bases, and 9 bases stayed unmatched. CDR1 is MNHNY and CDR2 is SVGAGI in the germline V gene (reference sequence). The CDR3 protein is CASSSGQGSVDEQYF. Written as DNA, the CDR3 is TGTGCCAGCAGTTCGGGACAGGGTAGCGTCGACGAGCAGTACTTC.

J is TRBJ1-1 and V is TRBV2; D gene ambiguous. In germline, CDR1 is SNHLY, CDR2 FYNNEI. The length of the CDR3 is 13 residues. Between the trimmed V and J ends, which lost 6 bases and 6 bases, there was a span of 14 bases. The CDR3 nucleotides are TGTGCCAGCAGCGTTCTGGTTGTAGCTGAAGCTTTCTTT. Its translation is CASSVLVVAEAFF. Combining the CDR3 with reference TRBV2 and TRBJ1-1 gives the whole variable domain EPEVTQTPSHQVTQMGQEVILRCVPISNHLYFYWYRQILGQKVEFLVSFYNNEISEKSEIFDDQFSVERPDGSNFTLKIRSTKLEDSAMYFCASSVLVVAEAFFGQGTRLTVV.

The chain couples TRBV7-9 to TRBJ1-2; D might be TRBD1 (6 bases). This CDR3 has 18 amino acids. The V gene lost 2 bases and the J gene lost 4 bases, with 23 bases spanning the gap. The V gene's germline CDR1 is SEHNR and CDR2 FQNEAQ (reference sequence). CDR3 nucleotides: TGTGCCAGCAGCTTAAAAGGCATCCCAGGGGCGTTGGGCTATGGCTACACCTTC. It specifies CASSLKGIPGALGYGYTF.

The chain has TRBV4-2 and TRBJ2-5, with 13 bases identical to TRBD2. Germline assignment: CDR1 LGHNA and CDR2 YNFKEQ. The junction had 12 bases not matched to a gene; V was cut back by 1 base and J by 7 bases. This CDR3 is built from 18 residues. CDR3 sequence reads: CASSQGTSGSGVAATQYF. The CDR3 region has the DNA TGTGCCAGCAGCCAAGGGACTAGCGGGAGTGGAGTAGCGGCGACCCAGTACTTC.

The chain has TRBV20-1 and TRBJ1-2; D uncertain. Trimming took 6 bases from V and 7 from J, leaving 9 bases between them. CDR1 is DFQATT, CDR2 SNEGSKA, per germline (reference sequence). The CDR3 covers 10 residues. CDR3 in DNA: TGCAGTGCCCCTTCGGGTGGCTACACCTTC. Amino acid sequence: CSAPSGGYTF.

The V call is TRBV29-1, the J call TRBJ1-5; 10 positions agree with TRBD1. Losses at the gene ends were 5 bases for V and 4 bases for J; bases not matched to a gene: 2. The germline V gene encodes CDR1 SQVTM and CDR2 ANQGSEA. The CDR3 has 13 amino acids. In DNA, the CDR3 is TGCAGCGTTCGGGGACAGGGGAATCAGCCCCAGCATTTT. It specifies CSVRGQGNQPQHF.

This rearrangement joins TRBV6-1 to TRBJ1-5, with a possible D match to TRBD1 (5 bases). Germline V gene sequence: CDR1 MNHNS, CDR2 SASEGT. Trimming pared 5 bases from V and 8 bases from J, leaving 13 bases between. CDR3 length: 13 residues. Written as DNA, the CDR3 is TGTGCCAGCAGTAGAACAGGTCTGGAGCCCCAGCATTTT. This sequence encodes CASSRTGLEPQHF.

Written as DNA, the CDR3 is TGTGCCAGCAGTTTATCGAGGGGGCGGTACGAGCAGTACTTC. Encoded protein: CASSLSRGRYEQYF. The chain joins TRBV27 to TRBJ2-7, with 7 bases fitting TRBD1. CDR3 length equals 14 residues. The germline V gene encodes CDR1 MNHEY and CDR2 SMNVEV (reference sequence). Losses at the gene ends were 0 bases for V and 4 bases for J; bases not matched to a gene: 3.

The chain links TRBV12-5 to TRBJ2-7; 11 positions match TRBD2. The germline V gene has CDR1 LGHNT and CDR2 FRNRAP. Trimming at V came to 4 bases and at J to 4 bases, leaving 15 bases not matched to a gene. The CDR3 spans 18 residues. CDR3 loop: CASGSSYIAGGAMYEQYF. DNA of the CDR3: TGTGCTAGTGGTTCCTCCTATATAGCGGGAGGGGCGATGTACGAGCAGTACTTC.